This T cell receptor beta chain is drawn from a study of cytomegalovirus exposure and HLA in healthy donors. General study results and limits: The authors excluded some V segments, including TRBV6-2 and TRBV6-3, as indistinguishable. TCR sequences were mostly rare, though some public TCRs occurred in many donors.

The PCR ran on 60 Vbeta and 13 Jbeta primers. Source study methods: Among the unique TCR beta chains that a later analysis counted, some 73 million in all, around 11 million were shared. TCRdb's table, derived via immunoSEQ multiplex PCR, lists solely in-frame clones and lacks some. That table supplies the V and J calls and clone size; D and trimming were determined from the DNA. The table records some 90,000 clones, 75% to 85% of them present only once. Remarks on this clone: The antigen remains undetermined.

The CDR3 is made up of 13 amino acids. Germline loops: CDR1 LGHNA, CDR2 YSLEER. V lost 3 bases and J 4 bases, leaving 9 bases between the germline ends. The sequenced sample was PBMCs. This chain connects TRBV4-3 to TRBJ1-1, with a weak D call TRBD1 (6 bases). This sequence was found in a man aged 45-60 years in good health and CMV-seropositive. The CDR3 protein is CASSHCRGTEAFF. In DNA form, the CDR3 reads TGCGCCAGCAGCCATTGCAGGGGCACTGAAGCTTTCTTT.